One T cell receptor beta chain is described in this entry. CDR1 and CDR2 from the germline V gene are SGHNT and YYREEE (reference sequence). Unmatched junction bases numbered 5, after V lost 4 bases and J lost 2 bases. The CDR3 is 15 amino acids. The data originate from a study of blood T cell repertoires in COVID-19. As for the study in general: The United States, Italy and Spain were the sources of the acute and convalescent COVID-19 samples. In each case, the material was cDNA or gDNA derived from T cells, B-cell-depleted T cells, or PBMCs.

In the original analysis: Estimation of nucleated cell counts relied on the amplification of reference gene primers. Assay used: immunoSEQ multiplex PCR; TCRdb lists only in-frame clones, some missing. That table supplies the V and J calls and clone size; D and trimming were determined from the DNA. The data contain about 220,000 clones, roughly 80% of them seen just once; the ten biggest clones take up roughly 3%. Source material: peripheral blood. The sequence was collected from a woman in her thirties who had recovered from COVID-19. The chain carries TRBV5-4 and TRBJ2-7; 11 nucleotides line up with TRBD2. CDR3 region: CASSLGLADTYEQYF. CDR3 coding DNA: TGTGCCAGCAGCCTGGGACTAGCGGACACCTACGAGCAGTACTTC.